This T cell receptor beta chain was retrieved from a study of CD4 and CD8 cells across lung adenocarcinoma regions. Germline loops: CDR1 MNHNS, CDR2 SASEGT. CDR3 length equals 14 residues. TCRdb reprocessed the PCR reads via MiXCR and lists one record per CDR3 protein. The table has over 15,000 distinct CDR3 sequences, 55% seen once. Sequencing was carried out using CD8+ T cells from the center of a lung tumor. The rearrangement joins TRBV6-1 to TRBJ2-4, with D possibly being TRBD2 (6 bases). This sequence was found in a female donor with lung adenocarcinoma. The CD4 and CD8 labels of this study may be unreliable. The CDR3 is CAGSGGRGWEIQYF. CDR3 nucleotides: TGTGCGGGCAGTGGGGGACGGGGGTGGGAGATTCAGTACTTC.